The rows below give T cell receptor beta chains drawn from one sample of a study of identical twins. TCRdb fed the 5' RACE reads into MiXCR, producing one record per CDR3 protein. The sample contains more than 650,000 distinct CDR3 sequences, 5.5% to 6.5% of which appear only once. Sequenced sample: naive T cells sorted from blood. These receptors came from a man aged 18-30 years in good health. CDR3s include the opening cysteine and the closing phenylalanine or tryptophan. The D gene is left open where the match is weak. Some rows have no size entry. The others give once, few or many, or a class for an expanded clone.

CDR3,size,length,V,D,J
CASSQGQGDRNEQFF,many,15,TRBV4-2,TRBD1,TRBJ2-1
CSVEKGVSPYNEQFF,many,15,TRBV29-1,NA,TRBJ2-1
CASSQEGLAGGQETQYF,many,17,TRBV4-2,TRBD2,TRBJ2-5
CASSRGQLNEKLFF,few,14,TRBV12-3/TRBV12-4,TRBD1,TRBJ1-4
CASSFFVRGREGYTF,many,15,TRBV5-1,TRBD1,TRBJ1-2
CSVEISSGRASGEQFF,many,16,TRBV29-1,TRBD2,TRBJ2-1
CSARDLIFETQYF,few,13,TRBV20-1,NA,TRBJ2-5
CSVRTYGYTF,many,10,TRBV20-1,NA,TRBJ1-2
CASSQVQGREKLFF,NA,14,TRBV4-1,NA,TRBJ1-4
CSAIREGQGYEQYF,many,14,TRBV20-1,TRBD1,TRBJ2-7
CASSADTLRYEQYF,many,14,TRBV12-3/TRBV12-4,NA,TRBJ2-7
CASGLRAGVAYNEQFF,NA,16,TRBV12-5,TRBD2,TRBJ2-1
CASSQGSGSPYEQYF,NA,15,TRBV4-3,NA,TRBJ2-7
CASGGNWSGNTIYF,NA,14,TRBV4-2,NA,TRBJ1-3
CASSEDPLGVYNEQFF,NA,16,TRBV25-1,NA,TRBJ2-1
CASSVVDSSYNEQFF,many,15,TRBV9,NA,TRBJ2-1
CARAGTLTSYEQYF,few,14,TRBV7-9,NA,TRBJ2-7
CASSQGGPTGTENIQYF,NA,17,TRBV3-1,NA,TRBJ2-4
CSVEGQSTDTQYF,many,13,TRBV29-1,NA,TRBJ2-3
CASSLGSPGQEYF,NA,13,TRBV7-9,TRBD1,TRBJ2-7
CASSLPSVLAEETQYF,NA,16,TRBV19,NA,TRBJ2-5
CASSRKPGELFF,many,12,TRBV6-5,NA,TRBJ2-2
CASSPLGGGTNEKLFF,few,16,TRBV18,NA,TRBJ1-4
CASSFLRAHEQYF,few,13,TRBV28,NA,TRBJ2-7
CASSVQGGGYTF,few,12,TRBV12-3/TRBV12-4,NA,TRBJ1-2
CASSYRSGNTEAFF,many,14,TRBV25-1,NA,TRBJ1-1
CASVGPGQETQYF,NA,13,TRBV6-1,NA,TRBJ2-5
CASSDRRREGRNEQFF,many,16,TRBV12-3/TRBV12-4,TRBD2,TRBJ2-1
CASSPSGAMLAKNIQYF,few,17,TRBV9,TRBD2,TRBJ2-4
CASRDTSGRSNEQYF,NA,15,TRBV6-2/TRBV6-3,TRBD2,TRBJ2-7
CASLTSGVLYEQFF,many,14,TRBV12-3/TRBV12-4,NA,TRBJ2-1
CASSYSGLAGSTDTQYF,NA,17,TRBV6-5,TRBD2,TRBJ2-3
CSVGLIAGEYNEQFF,many,15,TRBV29-1,TRBD2,TRBJ2-1
CASIEGGTTEAFF,many,13,TRBV25-1,NA,TRBJ1-1
CASSQDVRPGQGPGNTIYF,few,19,TRBV3-1,TRBD1,TRBJ1-3
CASTNFLGRHEQFF,few,14,TRBV7-8,NA,TRBJ2-1
CSARGRTANTGELFF,few,15,TRBV20-1,NA,TRBJ2-2
CSAKSGRNTGELFF,NA,14,TRBV20-1,TRBD2,TRBJ2-2
CASNQGRQETQYF,NA,13,TRBV9,NA,TRBJ2-5
CSARELQGNQPQHF,many,14,TRBV20-1,NA,TRBJ1-5